This T cell receptor (beta chain) was obtained from a study of identifying expanded T cells in peripheral blood. With respect to this clone: Its cognate antigen is unknown.

Method: immunoSEQ multiplex PCR; TCRdb's copy keeps in-frame clones and lacks some. Of 84,000 or so clones detected, roughly 89% appear once; the ten largest clones hold 7.3%. CDR1 is ENHRY, CDR2 SYGVKD, per germline. The V end lost 1 base, the J end lost 5 bases, and 11 bases lay between the germline ends. The CDR3 totals 14 residues. During the collection period, no donor immune events like infections were recorded. Findings and caveats of the study: Over around two and four weeks, about 15 and 19 clones changed, versus 1.2 between replicates. Clone count variance between approximately two-week samples rose with total template count.

This receptor was identified in a person aged 18 to 75 in good health. This chain uses TRBV10-3 with TRBJ1-1, with D perhaps matching TRBD1 (5 bases). Source material: blood. In nucleotides, the CDR3 is TGTGCCATCAGTGAGTTAGGAGGGGTTACTGAAGCTTTCTTT. It codes for CAISELGGVTEAFF.